These 23 T cell receptor beta chains were all obtained from the same sample, sequenced in a study of read filtering for tumor transcriptome and immune sequencing. Molecular barcoded adaptors covering alpha/delta and beta/gamma chains were used on about 390 ng RNA. TCRdb processed the reads anew with MiXCR; each CDR3 protein has one entry. The sample has 20,000 to 25,000 distinct CDR3 sequences, roughly an eighth seen once. Sequenced material: a population of CD138-negative cells sorted from bone marrow. All receptors derive from a donor at least 40 years old with multiple myeloma.

This clonotype was seen only a few times. V usage is TRBV28 and J usage is TRBJ1-5; 8 bases agree with TRBD1. The CDR3 is 16 amino acids. Trimming removed 5 bases from V and 2 bases from J; junction bases left unmatched: 8. Germline lookup yields CDR1 MDHEN and CDR2 SYDVKM. The CDR3 DNA reads TGTGCCAGCAGTCAACTGGACAGGGTCGGCAATCAGCCCCAGCATTTT. As protein: CASSQLDRVGNQPQHF.

This clonotype was detected many times. The chain employs TRBV28 and TRBJ1-5; 8 bases agree with TRBD1. The V gene end was trimmed by 4 bases and the J gene end by 7 bases; junction bases not matched to a gene: 15. CDR3 size: 17 residues. In germline, CDR1 is MDHEN, CDR2 SYDVKM. CDR3 sequence: CASSSAGQGAVLQPQHF. CDR3 bases: TGTGCCAGCAGTTCAGCTGGACAGGGCGCGGTTCTGCAGCCCCAGCATTTT.

This clonotype was found a few times. This sequence may be a read error, since a much larger clone differs from it by one base. The chain is built from TRBV2 and TRBJ2-1; a weak D match, TRBD1 (5 bases). The CDR3 extends over 11 amino acids. Germline V lookup: CDR1 SNHLY, CDR2 FYNNEI. The CDR3 sequence is CASSADNGQFF. The CDR3 DNA reads as TGTGCCAGCAGTGCGGACAATGGGCAGTTCTTC.

This clonotype was seen repeatedly, ten times or more. This CDR3 is CSVGGEGYNEQFF. The CDR3 nucleotides are TGCAGCGTTGGCGGGGAGGGCTACAATGAGCAGTTCTTC. This sequence joins TRBV29-1 and TRBJ2-1; 7 bases line up with TRBD2. This CDR3 is 13 amino acids long. The germline CDR1 and CDR2 sequences are SQVTM and ANQGSEA. The V gene end was trimmed by 4 bases and the J gene end by 3 bases; junction bases not matched to a gene: 3.

A few counts support this clonotype. The chain has TRBV7-2 and TRBJ1-3; D gene ambiguous. V lost 1 base and J lost 3, with 10 bases in between. The CDR3 runs to 15 residues. Germline V gene data show CDR1 as SGHTA and CDR2 as FQGNSA. The CDR3 sequence: CASSLEGGNGNTIYF. The CDR3 coding sequence is TGTGCCAGCAGCTTAGAGGGAGGTAATGGAAACACCATATATTTT.

Details on this clonotype: A much more abundant neighbour one base away suggests this may be a read error. The J gene is TRBJ1-5, the V gene TRBV19; no reliable D call. Germline CDR1 and CDR2: LNHDA and SQIVND (reference sequence). This CDR3 contains 14 residues. Trimming pared 8 bases from V and 3 bases from J, leaving 14 bases between. CDR3: CASERHADNQPQHF. The CDR3 DNA reads as TGTGCCAGTGAGAGACACGCAGACAATCAGCCCCAGCATTTT.

The table lists this clonotype with many counts. V gene TRBV12-5 combines with J gene TRBJ2-3; 11 nucleotides line up with TRBD2. This CDR3 comprises 18 residues. The V segment lost 1 base and the J segment 2 bases; nucleotides outside the gene matches: 8. Germline V lookup: CDR1 LGHNT, CDR2 FRNRAP. The CDR3 sequence is CASGLALGTSGYTDTQYF. CDR3 coding DNA: TGTGCTAGTGGTTTGGCCCTCGGGACTAGCGGCTACACAGATACGCAGTATTTT.

This clonotype was seen ten or more times. The chain links TRBV9 to TRBJ2-1; 12 bases match TRBD2. Trimming took 0 bases from V and 9 from J; bases not matched to a gene: 7. This CDR3 has 16 residues. Germline V gives CDR1 SGDLS, CDR2 YYNGEE. CDR3 residues: CASSVGTGLAGVEQFF. The CDR3 coding sequence is TGTGCCAGCAGCGTAGGAACGGGACTAGCGGGTGTTGAGCAGTTCTTC.

About this clonotype itself: This likely stems from a read error, as it lies one base from a far larger clone. This chain's CDR3 is CACSRGQGTEASF. The CDR3 DNA is TGTGCCTGCAGCCGCGGACAGGGGACTGAAGCTTCCTTT. The V call is TRBV5-4, the J call TRBJ1-6; 9 nucleotides match TRBD1. This CDR3 contains 13 residues. Germline V gene data show CDR1 as SGHNT and CDR2 as YYREEE (reference sequence).

V is TRBV12-3 or TRBV12-4 and J is TRBJ2-7; TRBD1 matches 7 bases. With 7 bases clipped from V and 6 bases from J, the junction kept 6 bases outside the gene matches. The CDR3 has 12 amino acids. Written as DNA, the CDR3 is TGTGCCAGCACCCTAGGGACAGCCGAGCAGTACTTC. Translation: CASTLGTAEQYF.

This clonotype showed up just a few times. The chain couples TRBV28 to TRBJ2-1; TRBD2 agrees at 10 bases. V was clipped by 5 bases and J by 4 bases; unmatched bases: 14. Germline V gene lookup returns CDR1 MDHEN and CDR2 SYDVKM. This CDR3 spans 18 amino acids. This CDR3 is CASSILPSGRSHYNEQFF. CDR3 sequence (DNA): TGTGCCAGCAGTATTCTCCCTAGCGGGAGATCTCATTACAATGAGCAGTTCTTC.

As concerns this clonotype: This may come from a read error, since a much larger clone is one base off. Because the CDR3 is missing its conserved closing phenylalanine or tryptophan, this is likely a read error. This chain connects TRBV6-2 or TRBV6-3 to TRBJ2-7, with no clear D. Trimming removed 6 bases from V and 3 bases from J, with 18 bases in between. This CDR3 region has 15 residues. Germline assignment: CDR1 MNHEY and CDR2 SVGEGT. In nucleotides, the CDR3 is TGTGCCAGCAGCCCGGACCGCTTAACCCGCTACGAGCAGTACTCC. It encodes CASSPDRLTRYEQYS.

The CDR3 region has the DNA TGTGCCAGCGGGGGTATAGCGAAAGAGACCCAGTACTTC. Translation: CASGGIAKETQYF. V gene TRBV28 combines with J gene TRBJ2-5; D is possibly TRBD1 or TRBD2 (5 bases each). The CDR3 covers 13 residues. The V end was cut by 8 bases, the J end by 3 bases, with 13 bases between. The germline V gene encodes CDR1 MDHEN and CDR2 SYDVKM.

This clonotype was observed many times. The rearrangement links TRBV7-6 to TRBJ2-3, with 9 bases matching TRBD2. The V gene's germline CDR1 is SGHVS and CDR2 FNYEAQ. J was trimmed by 2 bases and V by 0 bases; bases with no gene match: 6. The CDR3 length is 17 residues. CDR3: CASSLAASGAFTDTQYF. The CDR3 nucleotides read TGTGCCAGCAGCTTAGCGGCTAGCGGGGCTTTCACAGATACGCAGTATTTT.

In its sample, this clonotype was seen many times. The chain links TRBV29-1 to TRBJ2-5; 8 bases map to TRBD1. This CDR3 comprises 13 residues. CDR1 is SQVTM, CDR2 ANQGSEA, per germline. After removal of 5 bases from V and 5 bases from J, the junction contained 7 bases not matched to a gene. CDR3 nucleotide sequence: TGCAGCGTTCGGTACAGGGGGTGGGAGACCCAGTACTTC. Protein sequence: CSVRYRGWETQYF. Drawing the rest from reference TRBV29-1 and TRBJ2-5, the complete variable domain is SAVISQKPSRDICQRGTSLTIQCQVDSQVTMMFWYRQQPGQSLTLIATANQGSEATYESGFVIDKFPISRPNLTFSTLTVSNMSPEDSSIYLCSVRYRGWETQYFGPGTRLLVL.

CDR3 nucleotides: TGTGCCAGCTCATCTCTACAGGGAAGCTACAATGAGCAGTTCTTC. Protein product: CASSSLQGSYNEQFF. J is TRBJ2-1 and V is TRBV18; tentatively, D is TRBD1 (6 bases). Trimming removed 5 bases from V and 3 bases from J, with 14 bases in between. CDR3 size: 15 residues. Germline CDR1 and CDR2: KGHSH and LQKENI.

The chain recombines TRBV5-1 with TRBJ2-3; 11 bases are a match to TRBD2. Per the germline V gene, CDR1 is SGHRS and CDR2 is YFSETQ. This CDR3 region has 16 residues. With 3 bases clipped from V and 0 bases from J, the junction kept 3 bases outside the gene matches. CDR3 sequence reads: CASSSGTSGSTDTQYF. CDR3 bases: TGCGCCAGCAGCTCAGGGACTAGCGGTAGCACAGATACGCAGTATTTT.

This clonotype was recorded many times. This sequence joins TRBV7-2 and TRBJ2-1; tentatively, D is TRBD2 (5 bases). CDR3 length: 13 amino acids. The V and J ends lost 1 base and 9 bases respectively, with 10 bases between them. Looked up from germline, CDR1 is SGHTA and CDR2 is FQGNSA. Written as DNA, the CDR3 is TGTGCCAGCAGCTTAGGGGTTCGGGGTGAGCAGTTCTTC. Protein product: CASSLGVRGEQFF.

There are many counts of this clonotype. The CDR3 DNA sequence: TGTGCCAGCAGCTCGAAATACCCATCCTACAATGAGCAGTTCTTC. Its translation is CASSSKYPSYNEQFF. The chain couples TRBV7-9 to TRBJ2-1; D is ambiguous. Germline CDR1 SEHNR, CDR2 FQNEAQ (reference sequence). The V end was cut by 4 bases, the J end by 1 base, with 11 bases between. The CDR3 consists of 15 residues.

This clonotype turned up a few times. It may be a read error: a sequence one base away is much more abundant. The chain recombines TRBV5-6 with TRBJ2-2, with 7 bases lining up with TRBD2. The CDR3 length is 13 residues. Germline lookup yields CDR1 SGHDT and CDR2 YYEEEE. This CDR3 is CASSRREGGELSF. CDR3 bases: TGTGCCAGCAGCCGAAGGGAGGGCGGGGAGCTGTCTTTT.

This clonotype turned up a few times. The genes are TRBV18 and TRBJ2-7, with D unresolved. Trimming shortened V by 1 base and J by 7 bases, and 8 bases separated the two germline ends. The germline CDR1 and CDR2 sequences are KGHSH and LQKENI. The CDR3 spans 12 residues. CDR3 nucleotide sequence: TGTGCCAGCTCACCACGGGCACCAGAGCAGTACTTC. Protein product: CASSPRAPEQYF.

V is TRBV5-1 and J is TRBJ2-5, with TRBD1 identical over 7 bases. The trim removed 2 bases at V and 2 bases at J, leaving 3 bases unmatched. This CDR3 contains 14 residues. Germline CDR1 SGHRS, CDR2 YFSETQ. The CDR3 here is CASSLGDSQETQYF. The CDR3 DNA sequence: TGCGCCAGCAGCTTAGGGGACAGTCAAGAGACCCAGTACTTC.

This clonotype appeared many times. This chain links TRBV5-4 with TRBJ2-5, with 10 bases aligning to TRBD1. The CDR3 is made up of 14 amino acids. The germline gives CDR1 SGHNT, CDR2 YYREEE (reference sequence). With 4 bases clipped from V and 5 bases from J, the junction kept 5 bases outside the gene matches. As DNA, the CDR3 is TGTGCCAGCAGCCCGACAGGGGGCATGGAGACCCAGTACTTC. It codes for CASSPTGGMETQYF.